What follows describes a single T cell receptor (beta chain). This clonotype has a handful of counts. The clone's antigen remains unknown. Within one base of it there is no much larger clone, and no base qualities were kept. V is cut by 0 bases and J by 2 bases, and the space between the germline ends is 10 bases. The CDR3 runs 15 amino acids, cysteine and phenylalanine included. The sequence is cut down to CDR3 DNA, 45 bases in frame from base 1. CDR1 and CDR2 (SGHVS, FNYEAQ) derive from the germline V gene. The record originates from a study of T cells in Graves' hyperthyroidism and ophthalmopathy (dated by TCRdb to about 2019). Regarding the complete study: To identify TCR V-J signatures that set the groups apart, the researchers used a discovery cohort of 100 patients, made up of roughly 45 with Graves' ophthalmopathy and about 55 with stable Graves' hyperthyroidism. Prospective prediction of ophthalmopathy was tested in an independent validation cohort of fewer than 20 hyperthyroidism patients and 15 to 17 patients who later progressed to ophthalmopathy. The 85 to 100 discovery patients were randomly split 7:3 into training and test sets. In about 6 Graves' hyperthyroidism patients, the study also compared T-cell repertoires from thyroid tissue with T-cell repertoires from blood. After sampling, hyperthyroidism patients received methimazole starting at 30 mg daily, and ophthalmopathy patients received high-dose intravenous methylprednisolone. The paper describes TCR Vbeta CDR3 sequencing of more than 120 peripheral blood samples, made up of 43 ophthalmopathy patients, 70 to 75 hyperthyroidism patients and 17 progressor patients. Broad study findings and their caveats: In validation, progression to ophthalmopathy was predicted by the model with nearly 71% sensitivity and roughly 72% specificity, a median of roughly 6.4 months before onset. Blood samples also contained most of the expanded thyroid clonotypes (frequency above 0.001), which suggests that blood repertoires may reflect thyroid immune responses. No statistical method was used to fix the sample size in advance, and group allocation was not hidden from the investigators. A model built on a 13 V-J signature distinguished ophthalmopathy from stable hyperthyroidism, reaching around 88% sensitivity and around 81% specificity in cross-validation and 80%/75% in testing.

Any patient with an uncontrolled infection, another autoimmune disease, pregnancy or lactation was excluded. Diagnoses were based on clinical symptoms, serum thyroxine and TRAb, thyroid ultrasound and orbital computed tomography. Total RNA was extracted with Trizol reagent, and quality was checked on an Agilent 2100 Bioanalyzer. The TCR beta CDR3 regions were amplified from the RNA transcripts. The first round of RT-PCR for the TCR CDR3 was performed with the HTBI primer set and the Qiagen OneStep RT-PCR kit. Libraries were constructed in a second round of multiplex PCR, after which size selection and purification were performed. Sequencing of the libraries was done on an Illumina HiSeq2000 using paired-end 100 bp reads. The authors' analysis ran thus. SOAPnuke was used to process the raw data, removing reads that contained adapters or uncalled bases, had a mean Phred below 15, or lacked an exact match to the constant primer or identifier. High-quality paired reads were merged using COPE v1.2.5, and each unique nucleotide sequence was defined as a clonotype. MiTCR v1.1 was used to align clonotypes to the IMGT TRBV, TRBD and TRBJ reference segments. Only V-J combinations with frequency above 0.0001, covering 99.2% of repertoires, were analysed. A TCS score was defined as the ratio of F50 (clonal expansion) to E x V (chaos), with BLOSUM62-based TCRdist applied between CDR3 peptides within each V-J. Welch's t-statistics and random forest reduced fewer than 550 V-J features to 13, which were used in a naive Bayes classifier (R e1071). The similarity between thyroid and blood repertoires was quantified using the Morisita-Horn index. TCRdb handled the public reads itself, with Q25 trimming in fastp and clone calling in MiXCR, and kept productive beta chains. Records with the same CDR3 protein are collapsed into one entry carrying the most frequent genes and DNA. None of the V and J calls come from the authors' own analysis; TCRdb made them. This sample is represented by 490,000 or so distinct CDR3 sequences; approximately 48% of them were singletons. The ten largest clones represent about 43% of the sample.

The source is an adult woman with Graves' disease, either hyperthyroidism or ophthalmopathy (not recorded which). The sample comprised peripheral blood or thyroid tissue (not recorded which). The rearranged segments are TRBV7-6 and TRBJ1-1; TRBD1 is a weak D gene call, 5 bases matching. The CDR3 in this case is CASSLARDRNTEAFF. The DNA reads as follows: TGTGCCAGCAGCTTAGCCAGGGACCGAAACACTGAAGCTTTCTTT.